These 2 T cell receptor beta chains came from one sample sequenced in a study of shared clonotypes between healthy human individuals. Sequencing was performed with immunoSEQ multiplex PCR; in TCRdb, only in-frame clones are kept and a portion is missing. The table lists 2 million to 2.5 million clones, roughly 93% of them singletons. Sample: naive CD4+ T cells from PBMCs. The sample's subset: CD45RA+ positively selected. All receptors derive from a man younger than 30 in good health. Some clones in this sample may be carry-over from other donors' samples.

The chain uses TRBV7-9 and TRBJ2-4, with 8 bases aligning to TRBD2. J gave up 10 bases and V 1 base, and 6 bases lay outside the gene matches. Germline loops: CDR1 SEHNR, CDR2 FQNEAQ (reference sequence). The length of the CDR3 is 14 residues. DNA of the CDR3: TGTGCCAGCAGCTTAGTGCAGGTAGCGGGGATTCAGTACTTC. Protein: CASSLVQVAGIQYF.

The gene calls are TRBV10-1 and TRBJ2-2; 9 nucleotides align to TRBD2. Germline V lookup: CDR1 WNHNN, CDR2 SYGVQD (reference sequence). V shed 2 bases, J shed 5 bases, and the junction held 6 bases outside the gene matches. The CDR3 has 16 amino acids. The CDR3 DNA sequence: TGCGCCAGCAGTGAGCATGGGACTAGCCTAACCGGGGAGCTGTTTTTT. This translates into CASSEHGTSLTGELFF.